The 12 T cell receptor beta chains below were found in one sample sequenced in a study of cytomegalovirus exposure and HLA in healthy donors. Assay used: immunoSEQ multiplex PCR; TCRdb lists only in-frame clones, some missing. The table records more than 95,000 clones, over 90% of them present only once. Sequences were obtained from PBMCs. The receptors here all came from a woman younger than 30 in good health and CMV-seronegative.

The CDR3 protein is CASSLGGLAEETQYF. CDR3 coding DNA: TGTGCCAGCAGCTTAGGGGGACTAGCGGAAGAGACCCAGTACTTC. The V gene is TRBV7-9, the J gene TRBJ2-5; TRBD2 aligns across 11 bases. The germline V gene encodes CDR1 SEHNR and CDR2 FQNEAQ (reference sequence). V lost 1 base to trimming and J lost 3 bases; unmatched junction nucleotides: 1. There are 15 residues in the CDR3.

This clone was seen a handful of times. This chain connects TRBV16 to TRBJ1-2, with D perhaps TRBD1 (6 bases). Germline assignment: CDR1 KGHSY and CDR2 FQNENV. CDR3 length equals 13 residues. V dropped 1 base and J dropped 7 bases, with 10 bases sitting between them. CDR3: CASSQLGARGYTF. CDR3 DNA sequence: TGTGCCAGCAGCCAATTGGGGGCGCGTGGCTACACCTTC.

The V gene is TRBV2, the J gene TRBJ2-7; TRBD1 might be the D (7 bases). V shed 5 bases and J shed 5 bases, with 13 bases lying between them. The germline V gene has CDR1 SNHLY and CDR2 FYNNEI. CDR3 length: 13 amino acids. The DNA for the CDR3 is TGTGCCAGCAGTTTGGGCAGGGGGGACGAGCAGTACTTC. Encoded protein: CASSLGRGDEQYF.

The V call is TRBV29-1, the J call TRBJ2-1; 7 bases align to TRBD2. This CDR3 has 15 residues. V lost 6 bases to trimming and J lost 5 bases; unmatched junction nucleotides: 13. Germline V gene lookup returns CDR1 SQVTM and CDR2 ANQGSEA. The CDR3 DNA sequence: TGCAGCGTCCTCTCAGAGGGAGGGGTACACAATGAGCAGTTCTTC. Amino acid sequence: CSVLSEGGVHNEQFF.

The rearrangement links TRBV15 to TRBJ2-3, with 12 bases matching TRBD2. V gave up 2 bases and J gave up 6 bases; unmatched junction bases: 6. From germline, CDR1 is LNHNV and CDR2 YYDKDF (reference sequence). This CDR3 has 16 amino acids. The CDR3, as DNA: TGTGCCACCAGCAGACCCCTAGCGGGGGGGTTTGATACGCAGTATTTT. It translates to CATSRPLAGGFDTQYF.

The rearrangement links TRBV10-3 to TRBJ2-7; D might be TRBD1 (5 bases). Germline values: CDR1 ENHRY, CDR2 SYGVKD. There are 15 residues in the CDR3. V lost 3 bases to trimming and J lost 3 bases, with 15 bases between them. CDR3 DNA: TGTGCCATCAGTGACCCGACAGTACAGAACTACGAGCAGTACTTC. It specifies CAISDPTVQNYEQYF.

V gene TRBV4-2 combines with J gene TRBJ2-7; D might be TRBD1 (6 bases). The V gene lost 3 bases and the J gene lost 0 bases, with 18 bases spanning the gap. The CDR3 sequence is 17 residues long. CDR1 and CDR2 from the germline V gene are LGHNA and YNFKEQ. CDR3 region: CASSHIGTLGSSYEQYF. Written as DNA, the CDR3 is TGTGCCAGCAGCCACATAGGGACACTAGGAAGCTCCTACGAGCAGTACTTC.

The rearrangement links TRBV28 to TRBJ1-1; no clear D gene. Germline lookup yields CDR1 MDHEN and CDR2 SYDVKM. The V end was cut by 6 bases, the J end by 10 bases, with 12 bases between. The CDR3 spans 11 residues. CDR3 sequence: CASSLLGRAFF. DNA for the CDR3: TGTGCCAGCAGCCTCCTGGGGAGAGCTTTCTTT.

V usage is TRBV19 and J usage is TRBJ2-3; 7 nucleotides agree with TRBD2. Germline-derived CDR1 and CDR2 are LNHDA and SQIVND (reference sequence). The V segment lost 5 bases and the J segment 4 bases; nucleotides outside the gene matches: 15. This CDR3 has 17 residues. The CDR3 loop is CASSSPGLRISPDTQYF. The CDR3 DNA reads TGTGCCAGTAGTTCCCCGGGACTACGAATTAGCCCAGATACGCAGTATTTT.

V and J are TRBV9 and TRBJ1-2, with TRBD1 matching 8 bases. The CDR3 is made up of 13 amino acids. V shed 1 base, J shed 7 bases, and the junction held 3 bases outside the gene matches. Germline V CDR1 and CDR2: SGDLS, YYNGEE. The CDR3 is CASSVQGASGYTF. CDR3 bases: TGTGCCAGCAGCGTACAGGGGGCCTCTGGCTACACCTTC.

The rearrangement uses TRBV4-1 and TRBJ1-2; D uncertain. The length of the CDR3 is 12 residues. Germline CDR1 reads MGHRA; CDR2 reads YSYEKL. V gave up 4 bases and J gave up 8 bases, with 11 bases separating them. CDR3 DNA: TGCGCCAGCAGCCGCGACGGGAGCGGCTACACCTTC. Amino acid sequence: CASSRDGSGYTF.

The chain employs TRBV29-1 and TRBJ2-5, with 10 bases that match TRBD1. CDR1 is SQVTM, CDR2 ANQGSEA, per germline. The CDR3 covers 16 residues. Trimming removed 0 bases from V and 4 bases from J; junction bases left unmatched: 8. This chain's CDR3 is CSVEESDRGSRETQYF. DNA of the CDR3: TGCAGCGTTGAAGAATCGGACAGGGGGTCGAGAGAGACCCAGTACTTC.